A selection of T cell receptor beta chains follows, all from one sample in a study of kidney transplant recipient with SARS-CoV-2 infection. TCRdb re-analysed the reads in MiXCR, keeping a single row per CDR3 protein. This table holds 200,000 to 250,000 distinct CDR3 sequences, 29% found once. Here the sequenced sample was a blood sample, taken at baseline and between days 110 and 120 from a kidney transplant recipient. The receptors stem from a young adult male patient who had COVID-19 and was a kidney transplant recipient. The T cells may come from the graft donor. CDR3s include the opening cysteine and the closing phenylalanine or tryptophan. The D gene is left open where the match is weak. Not all rows give a size; the values are once, few, many and, for expanded clones, a class.

j_gene: TRBJ2-7; d_gene: .; v_gene: TRBV24-1; abundance: many; CDR3nt: TGTGCCACCAGTGATTCGAACAGGGGAGGCTGGGAGCAGTACTTC; CDR3aa: CATSDSNRGGWEQYF
j_gene: TRBJ2-1; d_gene: .; v_gene: TRBV5-6; abundance: .; CDR3nt: TGTGCCAGCAGCTTGGGTGACTCTTTCAATGAGCAGTTCTTC; CDR3aa: CASSLGDSFNEQFF
j_gene: TRBJ2-1; d_gene: .; v_gene: TRBV10-2; abundance: many; CDR3nt: TGCGCCAGCAGCGCCGACAGCAACTCTGGGGAGCAGTTCTTC; CDR3aa: CASSADSNSGEQFF
j_gene: TRBJ1-2; d_gene: .; v_gene: TRBV7-2; abundance: many; CDR3nt: TGTGCCAGCAGCTTCGAAGCCAGAGACGGAAAGACCTATGGCTACACCTTC; CDR3aa: CASSFEARDGKTYGYTF
j_gene: TRBJ1-2; d_gene: .; v_gene: TRBV7-1; abundance: many; CDR3nt: TGTGCCAGCAGCGGAGGAAATCACGAGGGAAAGACCTATGGCTACACCTTC; CDR3aa: CASSGGNHEGKTYGYTF
j_gene: TRBJ1-1; d_gene: TRBD1; v_gene: TRBV30; abundance: many; CDR3nt: TGTGCCTGGGGACAGGGAAAACACACTGAAGCTTTCTTT; CDR3aa: CAWGQGKHTEAFF
j_gene: TRBJ1-2; d_gene: .; v_gene: TRBV6-8; abundance: many; CDR3nt: TGTGCCAGCAGTCGTATTGTACGCTCTAGAAAGACCTATGGCTACACCTTC; CDR3aa: CASSRIVRSRKTYGYTF
j_gene: TRBJ2-5; d_gene: TRBD2; v_gene: TRBV6-5; abundance: .; CDR3nt: TGTGCCAGCAGTTACGCAGCGGGAGACCTAGTAGAGACCCAGTACTTC; CDR3aa: CASSYAAGDLVETQYF
j_gene: TRBJ2-3; d_gene: TRBD2; v_gene: TRBV7-6; abundance: many; CDR3nt: TGTGCCAGCAGCCTCGGACTAGCGGGAGTTGGCACAGATACGCAGTATTTT; CDR3aa: CASSLGLAGVGTDTQYF
j_gene: TRBJ2-3; d_gene: .; v_gene: TRBV10-3; abundance: .; CDR3nt: TGTGCCATCAGTTCAGGGTTCGCTAGCACAGATACGCAGTATTTT; CDR3aa: CAISSGFASTDTQYF
j_gene: TRBJ1-2; d_gene: .; v_gene: TRBV5-8; abundance: many; CDR3nt: TGTGCCAGCGGAACAAGTCATCCACGAAAGACCTATGGCTACACCTTC; CDR3aa: CASGTSHPRKTYGYTF
j_gene: TRBJ1-1; d_gene: TRBD1; v_gene: TRBV20-1; abundance: many; CDR3nt: TGCAGTGCCCTAGGGGGACAGGGCAACACTGAAGCTTTCTTT; CDR3aa: CSALGGQGNTEAFF
j_gene: TRBJ2-7; d_gene: TRBD2; v_gene: TRBV11-2; abundance: many; CDR3nt: TGTGCCAGCAGCCACTGGACTAGCGGATCCTACGAGCAGTACTTC; CDR3aa: CASSHWTSGSYEQYF
j_gene: TRBJ2-7; d_gene: .; v_gene: TRBV19; abundance: many; CDR3nt: TGTGCCAGTAGTATATCAAGGGCAGCGGAGCAGTACTTC; CDR3aa: CASSISRAAEQYF
j_gene: TRBJ1-2; d_gene: .; v_gene: TRBV12-5; abundance: many; CDR3nt: TGTGCTAGTGGTGTGTTCGGTTTGCAGGGAAAGACCTATGGCTACACCTTC; CDR3aa: CASGVFGLQGKTYGYTF
j_gene: TRBJ2-6; d_gene: .; v_gene: TRBV4-1; abundance: few; CDR3nt: TGCGCCAGCAGCATAGGAAGCCTAGAACCACAAAGTCGGGCCAACGTCCTGACTTTC; CDR3aa: CASSIGSLEPQSRANVLTF
j_gene: TRBJ1-2; d_gene: .; v_gene: TRBV12-2; abundance: few; CDR3nt: TGTGCAAGTCGCGACAGTGTGACTCCACGAAAGACCTATGGCTACACCTTC; CDR3aa: CASRDSVTPRKTYGYTF
j_gene: TRBJ1-2; d_gene: .; v_gene: TRBV6-9; abundance: many; CDR3nt: TGTGCCAGCAGTTCGTGTTGGCCTTACGGAAAGACCTATGGCTACACCTTC; CDR3aa: CASSSCWPYGKTYGYTF
j_gene: TRBJ2-3; d_gene: .; v_gene: TRBV3-1; abundance: many; CDR3nt: TGTGCCAGCAGCCAAAAGGGGGGGCCTAGCACAGATACGCAGTATTTT; CDR3aa: CASSQKGGPSTDTQYF
j_gene: TRBJ1-2; d_gene: .; v_gene: TRBV11-1; abundance: .; CDR3nt: TGTGCCAGCAGTCCGCCCGACAGATATGGCTACACCTTC; CDR3aa: CASSPPDRYGYTF
j_gene: TRBJ1-2; d_gene: .; v_gene: TRBV5-4; abundance: few; CDR3nt: TGTGCCAGCGCAGAAAACGTACCAGGAAAGACCTATGGCTACACCTTC; CDR3aa: CASAENVPGKTYGYTF
j_gene: TRBJ2-3; d_gene: TRBD2; v_gene: TRBV19; abundance: .; CDR3nt: TGTGCCAGTAGTACCGCTGGACTAGCGGGAGGCACAGATACGCAGTATTTT; CDR3aa: CASSTAGLAGGTDTQYF
j_gene: TRBJ2-2; d_gene: TRBD1; v_gene: TRBV7-9; abundance: many; CDR3nt: TGTGCCAGCAGTTCTCCCCCGGGACAGGGGTTTGGCACCGGGGAGCTGTTTTTT; CDR3aa: CASSSPPGQGFGTGELFF
j_gene: TRBJ2-6; d_gene: .; v_gene: TRBV12-3/TRBV12-4; abundance: many; CDR3nt: TGTGCCAGCAGTTTATCTGGGGCCAACGTCCTGACTTTC; CDR3aa: CASSLSGANVLTF
j_gene: TRBJ2-7; d_gene: .; v_gene: TRBV7-6; abundance: many; CDR3nt: TGTGCCAGCAGCCCCACCGCTACAGGGGACTGGGACGAGCAGTACTTC; CDR3aa: CASSPTATGDWDEQYF